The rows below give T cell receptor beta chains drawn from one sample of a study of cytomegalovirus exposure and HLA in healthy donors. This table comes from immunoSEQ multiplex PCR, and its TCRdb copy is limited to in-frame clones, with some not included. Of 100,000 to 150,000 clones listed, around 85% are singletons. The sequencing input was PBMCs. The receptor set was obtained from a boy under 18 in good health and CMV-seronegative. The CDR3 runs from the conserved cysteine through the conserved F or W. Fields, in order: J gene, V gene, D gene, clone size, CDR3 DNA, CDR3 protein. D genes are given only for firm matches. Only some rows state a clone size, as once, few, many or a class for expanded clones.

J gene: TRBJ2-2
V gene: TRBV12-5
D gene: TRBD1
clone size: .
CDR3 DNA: TGTGCTAGTGGTTTTCAACTGACAGGGGACACCGGGGAGCTGTTTTTT
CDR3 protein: CASGFQLTGDTGELFF

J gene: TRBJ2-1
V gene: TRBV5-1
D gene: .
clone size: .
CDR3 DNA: TGCGCCAGCAGCCCAGACAGATACAATGAGCAGTTCTTC
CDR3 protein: CASSPDRYNEQFF

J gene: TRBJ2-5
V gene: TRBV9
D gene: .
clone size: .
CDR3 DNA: TGTGCCAGCAGCCCTGTACTTGGGGCCGGGACCCAGTACTTC
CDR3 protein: CASSPVLGAGTQYF

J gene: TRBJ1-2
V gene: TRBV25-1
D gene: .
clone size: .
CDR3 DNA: TGTGCCCCCGGGGGCTATGGCTACACCTTC
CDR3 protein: CAPGGYGYTF

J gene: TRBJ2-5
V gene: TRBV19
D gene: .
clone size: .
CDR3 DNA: TGTGCCAGTAGTATTCCGGGAACGGGGGAGCAGTACTTC
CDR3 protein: CASSIPGTGEQYF

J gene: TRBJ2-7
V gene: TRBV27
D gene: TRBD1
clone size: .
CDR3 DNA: TGTGCCAGCAGTAAAGGACAGGCCAGCTCCTACGAGCAGTACTTC
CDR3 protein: CASSKGQASSYEQYF

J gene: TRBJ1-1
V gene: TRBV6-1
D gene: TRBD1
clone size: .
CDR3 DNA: TGTGCCAGCAGTCCGACAGGGGGATACACTGAAGCTTTCTTT
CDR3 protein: CASSPTGGYTEAFF

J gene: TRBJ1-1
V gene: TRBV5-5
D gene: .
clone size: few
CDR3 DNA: TGTGCCAGCAGCCTCTTACAGGGCCCTGACACTGAAGCTTTCTTT
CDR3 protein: CASSLLQGPDTEAFF

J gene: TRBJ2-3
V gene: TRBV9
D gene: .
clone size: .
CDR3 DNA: TGTGCCAGCAGCGTAGAGCAGGCAGATACGCAGTATTTT
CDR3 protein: CASSVEQADTQYF

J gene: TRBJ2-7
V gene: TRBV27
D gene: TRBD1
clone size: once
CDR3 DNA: TGTGCCAGCAGTTCCGGGACAGGGGTCAGCGAGCAGTACTTC
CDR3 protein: CASSSGTGVSEQYF

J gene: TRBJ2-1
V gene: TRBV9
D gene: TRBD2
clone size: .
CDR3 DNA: TGTGCCAGCAGCGTAGTAGCGGGGGGGCCCTACAATGAGCAGTTCTTC
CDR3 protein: CASSVVAGGPYNEQFF

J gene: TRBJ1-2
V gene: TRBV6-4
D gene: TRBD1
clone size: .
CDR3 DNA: TGTGCCAGCAGTCTCAGCCCGAACAGGGGGCGAAATAACTATTATGGCTACACCTTC
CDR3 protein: CASSLSPNRGRNNYYGYTF

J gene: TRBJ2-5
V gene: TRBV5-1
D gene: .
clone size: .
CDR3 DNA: TGCGCCAGCAGCTTGGTTGGGGAGGCCGAGACCCAGTACTTC
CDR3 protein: CASSLVGEAETQYF

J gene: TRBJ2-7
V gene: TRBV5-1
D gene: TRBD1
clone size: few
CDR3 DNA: TGCGCCAGCAGCACTGCCGGGACAGGGGCCTACGAGCAGTACTTC
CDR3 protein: CASSTAGTGAYEQYF

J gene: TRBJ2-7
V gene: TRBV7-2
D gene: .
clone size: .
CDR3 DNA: TGTGCCAGCAATCCCGGCGGGTCCCACTACGAGCAGTACTTC
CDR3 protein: CASNPGGSHYEQYF

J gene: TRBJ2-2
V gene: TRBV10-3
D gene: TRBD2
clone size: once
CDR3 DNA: TGTGCCATCACTAGCGGACCCTGGACCGGGGAGCTGTTTTTT
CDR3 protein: CAITSGPWTGELFF

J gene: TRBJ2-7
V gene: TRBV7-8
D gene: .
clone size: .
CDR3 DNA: TGTGCCAGCAGCTCCACCAAGGGGCGGGGCTCCTACGAGCAGTACTTC
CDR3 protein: CASSSTKGRGSYEQYF

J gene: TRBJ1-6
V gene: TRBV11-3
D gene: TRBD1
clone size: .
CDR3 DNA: TGTGCCAGCAGCTTGACGGGACAGAATAATTCACCCCTCCACTTT
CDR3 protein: CASSLTGQNNSPLHF

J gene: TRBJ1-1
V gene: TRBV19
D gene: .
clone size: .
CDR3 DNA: TGTGCCAGTAGACCCCCCTTAACAGGGTATGAACTTTGCGGTGAAGCTTTCTTT
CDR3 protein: CASRPPLTGYELCGEAFF

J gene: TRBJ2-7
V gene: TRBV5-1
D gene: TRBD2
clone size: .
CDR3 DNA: TGCGCCAGCAGCTTGGCGGGACTAGCGGGAGTCAGCCGCTACGAGCAGTACTTC
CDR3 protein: CASSLAGLAGVSRYEQYF

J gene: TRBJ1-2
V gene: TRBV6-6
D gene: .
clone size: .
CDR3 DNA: TGTGCCAGCAGTTCCACAAGACAGGTGGACTATGGCTACACCTTC
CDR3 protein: CASSSTRQVDYGYTF

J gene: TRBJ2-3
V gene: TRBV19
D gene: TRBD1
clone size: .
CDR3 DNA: TGTGCCAGTAGTATTACAGGGGTTAGAGATACGCAGTATTTT
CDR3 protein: CASSITGVRDTQYF

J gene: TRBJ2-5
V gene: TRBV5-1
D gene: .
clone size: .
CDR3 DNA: TGCGCCAGCAGCTTGGCCCTAGGAGGGGAGACCCAGTACTTC
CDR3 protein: CASSLALGGETQYF

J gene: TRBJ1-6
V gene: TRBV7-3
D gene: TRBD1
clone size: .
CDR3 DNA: TGTGCCAGCAGCCCTCATGCACAGGGGCTCGGGTCACCCCTCCACTTT
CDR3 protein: CASSPHAQGLGSPLHF

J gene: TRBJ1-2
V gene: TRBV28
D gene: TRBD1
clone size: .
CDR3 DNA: TGTGCCACACAACCCTCCGGACAGGGCCGGAGGGAGGGAGGCTACACCTTC
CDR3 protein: CATQPSGQGRREGGYTF

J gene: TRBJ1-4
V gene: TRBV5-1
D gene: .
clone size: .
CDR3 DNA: TGCGCCAGCAGCTTGTGGGGGGGCGTTAATGAAAAACTGTTTTTT
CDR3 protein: CASSLWGGVNEKLFF

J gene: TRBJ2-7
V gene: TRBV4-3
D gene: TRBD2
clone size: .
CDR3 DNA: TGCGCCAGCAGCCAACGTAAGCGGGGCGAGCAGTACTTC
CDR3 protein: CASSQRKRGEQYF

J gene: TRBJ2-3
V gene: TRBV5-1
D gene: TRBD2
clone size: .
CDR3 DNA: TGCGCCAGCAGCCCCGGACTAGTCCCGACGGGCGCAGATACGCAGTATTTT
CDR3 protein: CASSPGLVPTGADTQYF

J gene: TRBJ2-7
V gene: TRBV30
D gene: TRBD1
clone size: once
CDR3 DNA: TGTGCCTGGAGCCGGGACAGGGTGGTCGAGCAGTACTTC
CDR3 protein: CAWSRDRVVEQYF

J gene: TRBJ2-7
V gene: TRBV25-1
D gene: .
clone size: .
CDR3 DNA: TGTGCCAGCAGCGGCCGCAGGGCCCACGAGCAGTACTTC
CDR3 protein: CASSGRRAHEQYF